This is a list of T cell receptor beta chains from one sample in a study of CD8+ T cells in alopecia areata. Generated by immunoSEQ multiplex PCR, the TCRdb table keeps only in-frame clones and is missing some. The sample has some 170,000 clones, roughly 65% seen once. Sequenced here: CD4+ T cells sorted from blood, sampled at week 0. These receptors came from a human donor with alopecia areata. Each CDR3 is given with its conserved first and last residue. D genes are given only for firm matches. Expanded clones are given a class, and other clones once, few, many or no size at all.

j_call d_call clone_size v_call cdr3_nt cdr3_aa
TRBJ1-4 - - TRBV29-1 TGCAGCATCCAGGACAACGGAAAACTGTTTTTT CSIQDNGKLFF
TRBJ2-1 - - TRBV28 TGTGCCAGCACTGGACAGAGCTCCTACAATGAGCAGTTCTTC CASTGQSSYNEQFF
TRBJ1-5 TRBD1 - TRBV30 TGTGCCTGGACCACGACAGGGGGCAATCAGCCCCAGCATTTT CAWTTTGGNQPQHF
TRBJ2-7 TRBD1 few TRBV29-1 TGCAGCGTCAAAATGGGGGCAGGGGGATACGAGCAGTACTTC CSVKMGAGGYEQYF
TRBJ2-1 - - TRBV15 TGTGCCACCAGCCGAACTGGCGACGAGTACAATGAGCAGTTCTTC CATSRTGDEYNEQFF
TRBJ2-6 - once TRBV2 TGTGCCAGCATGGGGGGAAGCTCTGGGGCCAACGTCCTGACTTTC CASMGGSSGANVLTF
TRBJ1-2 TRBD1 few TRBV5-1 TGCGCCAGCAGCACGCGACAGGGTAGGAATGGCTACACCTTC CASSTRQGRNGYTF
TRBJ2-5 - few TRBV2 TGTGCCAGCAGTGACTCGGAGACCCAGTACTTC CASSDSETQYF
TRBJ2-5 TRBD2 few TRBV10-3 TGTGCCATCAGTCCCGCTAGCGGGGGAATCCAAGAGACCCAGTACTTC CAISPASGGIQETQYF
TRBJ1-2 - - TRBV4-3 TGCGCCAGCAGCCAATTGGGACAAGCTAACTATGGCTACACCTTC CASSQLGQANYGYTF
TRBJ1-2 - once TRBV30 TGTGCCTGGAGTGATCAGGGGAACTATGGCTACACCTTC CAWSDQGNYGYTF
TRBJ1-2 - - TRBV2 TGTGCCAGCAGTGAACAAACAGGCTATGGCTACACCTTC CASSEQTGYGYTF
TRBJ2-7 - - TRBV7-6 TGTGCCAGCAGCTTCGTCCAGGGGGAGGGCGAGCAGTACTTC CASSFVQGEGEQYF
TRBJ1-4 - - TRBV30 TGTGCCTGGAGTGGGATGGCCCATCAGGAAAAACTGTTTTTT CAWSGMAHQEKLFF